Listed here is a single TCR beta chain. Generated by immunoSEQ multiplex PCR, the TCRdb table keeps only in-frame clones and is missing some. Of 81,000 or so clones listed, roughly nine tenths were seen once; the top ten hold roughly 3.5%. This entry is derived from a study of T cell changes during pregnancy in multiple sclerosis. The CDR3 runs to 17 residues. V was clipped by 3 bases and J by 0 bases; unmatched bases: 11. The V gene's germline CDR1 is LGHNA and CDR2 YNFKEQ. The V gene is TRBV4-2, the J gene TRBJ2-7, with 7 nucleotides matching TRBD2. Source: PBMCs, taken in the first trimester of pregnancy. The receptor comes from a female donor in good health, serving as a control in a pregnancy study. Some clones in this sample may be carry-over from other donors' samples. The CDR3 sequence: CASSHPPTSLASYEQYF. The CDR3 DNA follows: TGTGCCAGCAGCCACCCCCCGACTAGCCTTGCCTCCTACGAGCAGTACTTC.